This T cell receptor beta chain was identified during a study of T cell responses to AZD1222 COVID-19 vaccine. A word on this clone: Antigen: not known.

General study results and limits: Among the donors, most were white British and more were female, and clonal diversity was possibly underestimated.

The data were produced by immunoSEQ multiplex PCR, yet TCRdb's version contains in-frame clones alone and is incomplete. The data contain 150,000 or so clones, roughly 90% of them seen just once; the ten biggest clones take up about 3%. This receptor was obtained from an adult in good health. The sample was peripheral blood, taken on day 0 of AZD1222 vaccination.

CDR3 protein: CASSLKGGGYEQYF. CDR3 in DNA: TGTGCCAGCAGCTTGAAGGGTGGGGGCTACGAGCAGTACTTC. This chain connects TRBV5-6 to TRBJ2-7; D might be TRBD1 or TRBD2, each matching 5 bases. The CDR3 totals 14 residues. Germline loops: CDR1 SGHDT, CDR2 YYEEEE. With 1 base removed from V and 3 bases from J, the gap between germline ends came to 11 bases.